The TCR beta chain under discussion was sequenced for a study of T-cell memory formation after mild COVID-19. TCRdb ran MiXCR on the 5' RACE reads and lists one entry per CDR3 protein. The top ten clones hold roughly 8% of a sample with about 440,000 distinct CDR3 sequences, around 20% of them seen once. This clonotype was picked up a small number of times. Its antigen is currently unknown. The CDR3 consists of 21 residues. J gave up 0 bases and V 5 bases, and 20 bases lay outside the gene matches. Per the germline V gene, CDR1 is SGHVS and CDR2 is FQNEAQ. Overall study findings and caveats: Contracting clones localized mainly to CM and EM when CD4+ and mainly to EMRA when CD8+. That cross-reactive memory joined was suggested by some responding clones appearing in pre-infection memory.

Material for sequencing was PBMCs or a T cell subset sorted from them (not recorded which). The chain employs TRBV7-8 and TRBJ2-3; 10 nucleotides match TRBD2. The receptor was isolated from an adult woman who had mild COVID-19 (a few samples of this study predate the infection). Cell type and time point are not known. CDR3 sequence (DNA): TGTGCCAGCAGCCTCGAGGTAGCGGGAGGCAATCAATATACTAGCACAGATACGCAGTATTTT. It translates to CASSLEVAGGNQYTSTDTQYF.